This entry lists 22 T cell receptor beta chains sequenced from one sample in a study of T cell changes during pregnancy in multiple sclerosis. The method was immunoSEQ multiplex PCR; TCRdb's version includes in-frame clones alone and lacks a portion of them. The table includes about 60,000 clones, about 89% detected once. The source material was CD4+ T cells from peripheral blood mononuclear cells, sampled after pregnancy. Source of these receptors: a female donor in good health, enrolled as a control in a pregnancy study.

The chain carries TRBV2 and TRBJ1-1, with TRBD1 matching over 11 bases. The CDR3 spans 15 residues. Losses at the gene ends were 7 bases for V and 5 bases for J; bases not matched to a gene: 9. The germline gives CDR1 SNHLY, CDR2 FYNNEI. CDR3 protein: CASTGDRGAGTEAFF. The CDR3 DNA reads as TGTGCCAGCACCGGGGACAGGGGGGCAGGAACTGAAGCTTTCTTT.

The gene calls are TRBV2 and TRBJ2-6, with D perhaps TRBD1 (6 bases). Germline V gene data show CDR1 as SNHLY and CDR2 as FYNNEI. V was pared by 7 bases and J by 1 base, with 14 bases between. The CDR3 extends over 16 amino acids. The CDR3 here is CASIPLRGSGANVLTF. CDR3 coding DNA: TGTGCCAGCATACCTTTGAGGGGGTCTGGGGCCAACGTCCTGACTTTC.

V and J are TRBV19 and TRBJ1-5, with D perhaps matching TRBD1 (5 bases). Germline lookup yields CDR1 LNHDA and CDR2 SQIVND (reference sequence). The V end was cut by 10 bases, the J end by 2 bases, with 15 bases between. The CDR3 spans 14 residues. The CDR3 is CATSTTGGNQPQHF. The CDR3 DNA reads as TGTGCCACCTCAACCACGGGGGGCAATCAGCCCCAGCATTTT.

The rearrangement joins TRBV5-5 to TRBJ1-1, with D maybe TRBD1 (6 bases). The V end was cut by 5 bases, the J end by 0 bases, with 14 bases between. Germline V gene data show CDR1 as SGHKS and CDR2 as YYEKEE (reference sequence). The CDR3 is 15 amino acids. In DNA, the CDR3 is TGTGCCAGCAGACTTGGACAGCAGCTGAACACTGAAGCTTTCTTT. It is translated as CASRLGQQLNTEAFF.

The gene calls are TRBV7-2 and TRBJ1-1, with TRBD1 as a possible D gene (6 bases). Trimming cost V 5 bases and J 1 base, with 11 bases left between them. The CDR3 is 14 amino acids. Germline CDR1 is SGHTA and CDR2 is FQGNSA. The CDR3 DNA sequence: TGTGCCAGCAGCCCGGGACATTCGAACACTGAAGCTTTCTTT. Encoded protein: CASSPGHSNTEAFF.

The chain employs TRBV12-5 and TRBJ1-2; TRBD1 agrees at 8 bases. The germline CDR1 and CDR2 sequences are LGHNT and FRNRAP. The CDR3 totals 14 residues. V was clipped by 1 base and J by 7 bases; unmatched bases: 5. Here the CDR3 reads CASGLALDRAGYTF. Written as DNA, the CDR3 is TGTGCTAGTGGTTTGGCCTTGGACAGGGCTGGCTACACCTTC. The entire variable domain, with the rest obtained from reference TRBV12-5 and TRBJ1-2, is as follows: DARVTQTPRHKVTEMGQEVTMRCQPILGHNTVFWYRQTMMQGLELLAYFRNRAPLDDSGMPKDRFSAEMPDATLATLKIQPSEPRDSAVYFCASGLALDRAGYTFGSGTRLTVV.

DNA for the CDR3: TGTGCCAGCAGTGGCGGAGGGAACTATGGCTACACCTTC. It codes for CASSGGGNYGYTF. V usage is TRBV7-3 and J usage is TRBJ1-2; D call uncertain. The germline V and J ends were trimmed by 6 bases and 2 bases, with 10 bases remaining between them. The germline V gene has CDR1 SGHTA and CDR2 FQGTGA. The CDR3 has 13 residues.

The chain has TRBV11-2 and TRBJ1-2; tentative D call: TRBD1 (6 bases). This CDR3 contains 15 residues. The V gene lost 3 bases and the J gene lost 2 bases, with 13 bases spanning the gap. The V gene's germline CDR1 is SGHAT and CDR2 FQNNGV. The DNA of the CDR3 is TGTGCCAGCAGCTTGGAAGCAGGGGCCAACTATGGCTACACCTTC. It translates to CASSLEAGANYGYTF.

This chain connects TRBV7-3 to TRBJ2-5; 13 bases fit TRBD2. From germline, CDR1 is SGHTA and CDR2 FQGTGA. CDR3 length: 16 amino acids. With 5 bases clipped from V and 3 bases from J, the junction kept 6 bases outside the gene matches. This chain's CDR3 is CASSRRTSGGEETQYF. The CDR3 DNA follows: TGTGCCAGCAGCCGCCGGACTAGCGGGGGTGAAGAGACCCAGTACTTC.

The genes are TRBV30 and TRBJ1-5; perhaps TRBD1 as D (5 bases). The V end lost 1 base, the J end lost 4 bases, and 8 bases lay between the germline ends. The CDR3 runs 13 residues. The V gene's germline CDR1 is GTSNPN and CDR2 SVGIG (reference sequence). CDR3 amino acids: CAWSAQGNQPQHF. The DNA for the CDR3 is TGTGCCTGGAGTGCCCAGGGAAATCAGCCCCAGCATTTT.

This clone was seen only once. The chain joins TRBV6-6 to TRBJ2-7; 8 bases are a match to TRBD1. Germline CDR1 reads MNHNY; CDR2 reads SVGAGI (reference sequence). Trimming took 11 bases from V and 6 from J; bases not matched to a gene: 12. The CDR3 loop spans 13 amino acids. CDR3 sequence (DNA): TGTGCCGCCGGGGAGGACAGGGTTAGCGAGCAGTACTTC. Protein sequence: CAAGEDRVSEQYF.

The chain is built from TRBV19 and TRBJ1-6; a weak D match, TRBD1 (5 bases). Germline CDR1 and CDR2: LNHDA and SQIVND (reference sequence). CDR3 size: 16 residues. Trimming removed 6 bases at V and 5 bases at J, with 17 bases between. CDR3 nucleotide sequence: TGTGCCAGTAGCAGGGAACTTGGGTGGGATAATTCACCCCTCCACTTT. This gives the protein CASSRELGWDNSPLHF.

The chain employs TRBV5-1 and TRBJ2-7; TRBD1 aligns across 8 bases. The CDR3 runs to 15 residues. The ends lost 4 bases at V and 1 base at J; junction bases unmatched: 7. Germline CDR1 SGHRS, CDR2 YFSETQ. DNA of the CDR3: TGCGCCAGCAGCACGGGACAGGTATATTCCTACGAGCAGTACTTC. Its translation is CASSTGQVYSYEQYF. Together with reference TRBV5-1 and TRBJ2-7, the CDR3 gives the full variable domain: KAGVTQTPRYLIKTRGQQVTLSCSPISGHRSVSWYQQTPGQGLQFLFEYFSETQRNKGNFPGRFSGRQFSNSRSEMNVSTLELGDSALYLCASSTGQVYSYEQYFGPGTRLTVT.

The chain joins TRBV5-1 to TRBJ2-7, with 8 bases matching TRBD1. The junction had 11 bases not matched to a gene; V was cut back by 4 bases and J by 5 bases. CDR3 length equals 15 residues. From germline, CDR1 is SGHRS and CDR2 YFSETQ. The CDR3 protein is CASSTQDRALDEQYF. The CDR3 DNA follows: TGCGCCAGCAGCACCCAGGACAGGGCCCTCGACGAGCAGTACTTC. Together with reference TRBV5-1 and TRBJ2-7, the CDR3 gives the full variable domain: KAGVTQTPRYLIKTRGQQVTLSCSPISGHRSVSWYQQTPGQGLQFLFEYFSETQRNKGNFPGRFSGRQFSNSRSEMNVSTLELGDSALYLCASSTQDRALDEQYFGPGTRLTVT.

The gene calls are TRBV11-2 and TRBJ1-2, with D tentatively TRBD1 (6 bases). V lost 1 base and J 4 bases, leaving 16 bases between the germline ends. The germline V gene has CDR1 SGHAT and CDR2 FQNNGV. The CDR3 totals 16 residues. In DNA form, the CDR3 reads TGTGCCAGCAGCTTAGTTACAGTCAGGGGTGGCTATGGCTACACCTTC. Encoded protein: CASSLVTVRGGYGYTF.

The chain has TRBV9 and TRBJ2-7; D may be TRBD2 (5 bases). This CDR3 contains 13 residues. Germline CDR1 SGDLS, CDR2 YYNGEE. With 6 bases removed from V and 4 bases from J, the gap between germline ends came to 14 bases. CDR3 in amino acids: CASNRGSGYEQYF. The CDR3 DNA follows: TGTGCCAGCAACCGCGGTTCGGGATACGAGCAGTACTTC.

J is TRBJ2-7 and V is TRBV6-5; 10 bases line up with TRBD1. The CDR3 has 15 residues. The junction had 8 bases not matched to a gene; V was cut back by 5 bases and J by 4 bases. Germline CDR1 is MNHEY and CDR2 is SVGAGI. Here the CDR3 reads CASSGGDRGFYEQYF. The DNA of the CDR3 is TGTGCCAGCAGTGGGGGGGACAGGGGATTTTACGAGCAGTACTTC.

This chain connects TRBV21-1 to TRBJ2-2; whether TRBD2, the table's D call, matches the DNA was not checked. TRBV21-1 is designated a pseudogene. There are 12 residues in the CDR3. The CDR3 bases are TGTGCCAGCAGCAGGGAGTTGGGGGAGCTGTTTTTT. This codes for CASSRELGELFF.

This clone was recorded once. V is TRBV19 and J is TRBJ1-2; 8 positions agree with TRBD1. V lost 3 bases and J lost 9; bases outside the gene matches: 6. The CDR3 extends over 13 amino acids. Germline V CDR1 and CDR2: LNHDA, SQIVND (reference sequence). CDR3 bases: TGTGCCAGTAGTATGGACAGGGAATCTCGCTACACCTTC. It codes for CASSMDRESRYTF.

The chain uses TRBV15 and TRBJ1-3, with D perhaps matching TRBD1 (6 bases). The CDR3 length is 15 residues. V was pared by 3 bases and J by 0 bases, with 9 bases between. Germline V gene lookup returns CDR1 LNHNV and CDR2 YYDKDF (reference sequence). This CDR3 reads CATSRGGLSGNTIYF. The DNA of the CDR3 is TGTGCCACCAGCAGGGGGGGGCTCTCTGGAAACACCATATATTTT.

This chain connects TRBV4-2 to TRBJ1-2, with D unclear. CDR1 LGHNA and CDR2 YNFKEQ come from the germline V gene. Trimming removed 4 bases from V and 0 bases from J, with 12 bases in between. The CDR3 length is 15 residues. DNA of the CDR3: TGTGCCAGCAGCCCTCAAGGACTTCCTAACTATGGCTACACCTTC. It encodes CASSPQGLPNYGYTF.

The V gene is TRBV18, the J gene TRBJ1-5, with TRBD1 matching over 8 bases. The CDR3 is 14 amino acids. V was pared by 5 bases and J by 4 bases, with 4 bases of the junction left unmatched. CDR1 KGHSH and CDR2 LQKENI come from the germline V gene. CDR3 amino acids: CASSSTGGNQPQHF. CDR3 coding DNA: TGTGCCAGCTCATCCACAGGGGGGAATCAGCCCCAGCATTTT.